Listed below are T cell receptor beta chains from one sample, sequenced in a study of STAT3 mutations in large granular lymphocyte leukemia. The method was immunoSEQ multiplex PCR; TCRdb's version includes in-frame clones alone and lacks a portion of them. This sample has about 42,000 clones; around 80% occur once, and the top ten carry roughly 0.42%. Material: PBMCs. The origin of the receptors is a human donor with T large granular lymphocyte leukemia. Some clones in this sample may be carry-over from other donors' samples. Both conserved end residues are part of each CDR3. The D gene is left open where the match is weak. Some rows mark clone size as missing; the rest say once, few, many or name a class of expanded clone.

v_call	j_call	clone_size	d_call	cdr3_nt	cdr3_aa
TRBV7-2	TRBJ1-2	once	.	TGTGCCAGCAGCTTAGTCGGAGGCACGAACTATGGCTACACCTTC	CASSLVGGTNYGYTF
TRBV7-2	TRBJ1-1	.	.	TGTGCCAGCAGCGCTAGACGGGGTGGGGGCACTGAAGCTTTCTTT	CASSARRGGGTEAFF
TRBV2	TRBJ1-5	.	TRBD1	TGTGCCAGCAGCCAAGGGGGCGACGGCAATCAGCCCCAGCATTTT	CASSQGGDGNQPQHF
TRBV6-5	TRBJ2-2	.	.	TGTGCGATCTCCGGCGCGAACACCGGGGAGCTGTTTTTT	CAISGANTGELFF
TRBV25-1	TRBJ2-5	.	.	TGTGCCAGCAGTGATGGGGGCAGGGAGACCCAGTACTTC	CASSDGGRETQYF
TRBV7-9	TRBJ2-3	.	TRBD2	TGTGCCAGCAGCACCCTCCGGGGGGCAGATACGCAGTATTTT	CASSTLRGADTQYF
TRBV28	TRBJ1-1	.	TRBD1	TGTGCCAGCAGTTTTCCGACAGGGGGGATGAACACTGAAGCTTTCTTT	CASSFPTGGMNTEAFF
TRBV5-1	TRBJ2-7	.	TRBD2	TGCGCCAGCAGCTTGGAAGGCGGGGGGCTCTACGAGCAGTACTTC	CASSLEGGGLYEQYF
TRBV2	TRBJ1-1	.	TRBD1	TGTGCCAGCAGTGAACGGACAGGGGTCATGAACACTGAAGCTTTCTTT	CASSERTGVMNTEAFF
TRBV5-1	TRBJ1-2	.	TRBD1	TGCGCCAGCAGCTCCTGGGACAGGGCGAGTGGCTACACCTTC	CASSSWDRASGYTF
TRBV2	TRBJ1-1	.	.	TGTGCCAGCAGCCGAAATAGACGAGTCGAAGCTTTCTTT	CASSRNRRVEAFF
TRBV5-6	TRBJ2-5	few	.	TGTGCCAGCAGCTTGAACCGGCTACGAGAGACCCAGTACTTC	CASSLNRLRETQYF
TRBV10-3	TRBJ2-7	.	TRBD1	TGTGCCATCCCCAGGGGGCCGACAGGATCAAACGGGGAGCAGTACTTC	CAIPRGPTGSNGEQYF
TRBV18	TRBJ1-6	.	.	TGTGCCAGCTCACCCCGACGGGGCAATAATTCACCCCTCCACTTT	CASSPRRGNNSPLHF
TRBV7-6	TRBJ2-2	.	.	TGTGCCAGCAGCCAGAGGCCGACAATCGCTACCGGGGAGCTGTTTTTT	CASSQRPTIATGELFF
TRBV29-1	TRBJ1-4	.	.	TGCAGCGTGTCTAAAGACGTTAGTGAAAAACTGTTTTTT	CSVSKDVSEKLFF
TRBV7-8	TRBJ2-4	few	TRBD2	TGTGCCAGCAGCTTAGTAGCTAGCGGGGTTAGAGGCATTCAGTACTTC	CASSLVASGVRGIQYF
TRBV9	TRBJ2-5	.	.	TGTGCCAGCAGCGCGACACAGTACCAAGAGACCCAGTACTTC	CASSATQYQETQYF
TRBV5-1	TRBJ2-2	.	TRBD2	TGCGCCAGCAGTCTAGCGGGGGGTCCGAACACCGGGGAGCTGTTTTTT	CASSLAGGPNTGELFF
TRBV18	TRBJ1-5	.	.	TGTGCCAGCTCACCAGCGTGGGGCGTAGGCAATCAGCCCCAGCATTTT	CASSPAWGVGNQPQHF
TRBV18	TRBJ1-3	.	TRBD1	TGTGCCAGCTCCCCAAGGACAGGAGCCATCTCTGGAAACACCATATATTTT	CASSPRTGAISGNTIYF
TRBV28	TRBJ1-1	few	.	TGTGCCAGCAGTTCGCCAGATAAGGGAACTCGTTTAGCTTTCTTT	CASSSPDKGTRLAFF
TRBV18	TRBJ2-7	.	TRBD2	TGTGCCAGCTCCACTAGCGGGGGGGCCAGCGGGTCCTACGAGCAGTACTTC	CASSTSGGASGSYEQYF
TRBV4-2	TRBJ2-3	few	TRBD1	TGTGCCAGCAGCGAACAGGGGAGCACAGATACGCAGTATTTT	CASSEQGSTDTQYF
TRBV7-9	TRBJ1-4	.	TRBD1	TGTGCCAGCAGCTTAGGGACAGGGGTCCCCTTTAATGAAAAACTGTTTTTT	CASSLGTGVPFNEKLFF
TRBV19	TRBJ1-5	once	TRBD1	TGTGCCAGTAGTACCCGGGACAGGAATCAGCCCCAGCATTTT	CASSTRDRNQPQHF
TRBV11-2	TRBJ1-2	.	.	TGTGCCAGCAGCTCCCTCTTCGGCTACACCTTC	CASSSLFGYTF
TRBV5-1	TRBJ1-2	.	.	TGCGCCAGCAGCTTGAACCCCGTACTGGGCTACACCTTC	CASSLNPVLGYTF
TRBV19	TRBJ2-7	.	.	TGTGCCAGTAGTATAGTCGGGGCCTCGGGGGAGCAGTACTTC	CASSIVGASGEQYF
TRBV25-1	TRBJ1-2	few	TRBD1	TGTGCCAGCAGTGAACGGACAGGGCATGGCTACACCTTC	CASSERTGHGYTF
TRBV14	TRBJ1-4	.	.	TGTGCCAGCAGCCAAGAATTTCGGACATGGGCGTCTAATGAAAAACTGTTTTTT	CASSQEFRTWASNEKLFF
TRBV2	TRBJ2-2	.	.	TGTGCCAGCAGCCCCACGGGCACCGGGGAGCTGTTTTTT	CASSPTGTGELFF
TRBV10-3	TRBJ2-3	.	.	TGTGCCATCAGTGAGAGGGAGGATATCACAGATACGCAGTATTTT	CAISEREDITDTQYF
TRBV7-6	TRBJ1-6	.	.	TGTGCCAGCAGCCAAGGGGGGGGATGGGAGAATTCACCCCTCCACTTT	CASSQGGGWENSPLHF
TRBV7-6	TRBJ2-7	.	.	TGTGCCAGCAGCTCGTCCCGGGACATCCGCTCCTACGAGCAGTACTTC	CASSSSRDIRSYEQYF
TRBV10-3	TRBJ2-3	.	.	TGTGCCATCAGCCCCCAAGGGGCAAGCACAGATACGCAGTATTTT	CAISPQGASTDTQYF
TRBV27	TRBJ1-5	.	.	TGTGCCAGCAGTCCTCGGGTTGGGGTTAATCAGCCCCAGCATTTT	CASSPRVGVNQPQHF
TRBV4-3	TRBJ1-3	.	TRBD1	TGCGCCAGCAGCCAGGACAGGGCTGGAAACACCATATATTTT	CASSQDRAGNTIYF
TRBV7-9	TRBJ1-6	.	TRBD1	TGTGCCAGCAGCTCATGGACAGGGAGCTCCTATAATTCACCCCTCCACTTT	CASSSWTGSSYNSPLHF
TRBV2	TRBJ2-3	.	TRBD2	TGTGCCAGCCCGGGGGGACTCACAGATACGCAGTATTTT	CASPGGLTDTQYF
TRBV5-4	TRBJ1-2	.	TRBD1	TGTGCCAGCAGCTTGGAGGGGGCAATAGTTGGCTACACCTTC	CASSLEGAIVGYTF